Below are 31 T cell receptor beta chains sequenced from a single sample in a study of cytomegalovirus exposure and HLA in healthy donors. The PCR was carried out with 60 Vbeta primers and 13 Jbeta primers. Only in-frame clones appear in the TCRdb table, and some are missing; sequencing was by immunoSEQ multiplex PCR. The data hold about 160,000 clones, with 70% to 90% observed a single time. What was sequenced was PBMCs. The receptor source for this set is a woman aged 18-29 years in good health and CMV-seronegative.

The J gene is TRBJ2-1, the V gene TRBV7-9; D is undetermined. The germline CDR1 and CDR2 sequences are SEHNR and FQNEAQ (reference sequence). This CDR3 is built from 15 residues. Trimming took off 1 base at V and 5 bases at J, with 12 bases between the two ends. CDR3 in amino acids: CASSLGVEVHNEQFF. As DNA, the CDR3 is TGTGCCAGCAGCTTAGGAGTAGAAGTCCACAATGAGCAGTTCTTC.

The chain uses TRBV7-8 and TRBJ2-7; possible D gene TRBD2, 5 bases. This CDR3 is 14 amino acids long. V dropped 2 bases and J dropped 3 bases, with 11 bases sitting between them. Germline CDR1 reads SGHVS; CDR2 reads FQNEAQ. The DNA for the CDR3 is TGTGCCAGCAGCTTAACCGGGATGGACTACGAGCAGTACTTC. Translation gives CASSLTGMDYEQYF.

The chain has TRBV28 and TRBJ1-1; D not certain. V shed 3 bases and J shed 6 bases, with 11 bases lying between them. The CDR3 runs 13 residues. The germline CDR1 and CDR2 sequences are MDHEN and SYDVKM. The CDR3 spells CASSLTSRAEAFF. The CDR3 coding sequence is TGTGCCAGCAGTTTGACGTCTCGGGCTGAAGCTTTCTTT.

The J gene is TRBJ2-7, the V gene TRBV6-1; 8 nucleotides line up with TRBD1. The ends lost 8 bases at V and 7 bases at J; junction bases unmatched: 10. CDR1 and CDR2 from the germline V gene are MNHNS and SASEGT. The CDR3 has 13 amino acids. CDR3 sequence reads: CASRTGGYSEQYF. CDR3 sequence (DNA): TGTGCCAGCCGTACAGGGGGTTACTCGGAGCAGTACTTC.

This chain connects TRBV28 to TRBJ1-3; D is unresolved. The CDR3 is 15 residues long. Trimming shortened V by 6 bases and J by 2 bases, and 14 bases separated the two germline ends. Germline V gene data show CDR1 as MDHEN and CDR2 as SYDVKM. CDR3 region: CASRKTKRAGNTIYF. The CDR3 DNA reads TGTGCCAGCAGAAAGACGAAACGGGCTGGAAACACCATATATTTT.

The rearrangement links TRBV4-1 to TRBJ2-5; D gene ambiguous. The CDR3 spans 13 residues. Germline V gives CDR1 MGHRA, CDR2 YSYEKL. Deletions cut 4 bases from V and 1 base from J, with 7 bases between. CDR3 residues: CASSLLPQETQYF. The CDR3 DNA reads as TGCGCCAGCAGCCTACTACCCCAAGAGACCCAGTACTTC.

The V call is TRBV15, the J call TRBJ2-7; D is unresolved. The CDR3 runs to 12 residues. Trimming left V 3 bases short and J 8 bases short, with 11 bases between. Germline values: CDR1 LNHNV, CDR2 YYDKDF (reference sequence). CDR3 sequence (DNA): TGTGCCACCAGCAGCTCCGGTAGAAAGCAGTACTTC. It codes for CATSSSGRKQYF.

This chain joins TRBV27 and TRBJ1-1, with D possibly matching TRBD1 (5 bases). Germline V CDR1 and CDR2: MNHEY, SMNVEV (reference sequence). Trimming removed 3 bases from V and 3 bases from J, with 14 bases in between. The CDR3 covers 15 residues. Written as DNA, the CDR3 is TGTGCCAGCAGTTTTCTCCGATCGGGGGACACTGAAGCTTTCTTT. Translating it yields CASSFLRSGDTEAFF.

The V and J genes are TRBV6-1 and TRBJ1-1; D is perhaps TRBD1 (5 bases). CDR3 size: 13 residues. The germline V gene has CDR1 MNHNS and CDR2 SASEGT. V was trimmed by 1 base and J by 4 bases, leaving 7 bases between them. CDR3 bases: TGTGCCAGCAGTGAAGACGGGGGCACTGAAGCTTTCTTT. Translating gives CASSEDGGTEAFF.

The chain employs TRBV7-2 and TRBJ2-3; a possible D gene is TRBD2 (6 bases). Germline CDR1 reads SGHTA; CDR2 reads FQGNSA. This CDR3 spans 17 amino acids. With 2 bases removed from V and 0 bases from J, the gap between germline ends came to 15 bases. In DNA form, the CDR3 reads TGTGCCAGCAGCTTATTTGATCGGAGGGCCAGCACAGATACGCAGTATTTT. This codes for CASSLFDRRASTDTQYF.

The CDR3 DNA follows: TGTGCCAGCACCGAACTCATGAACACTGAAGCTTTCTTT. Its translation: CASTELMNTEAFF. The chain employs TRBV2 and TRBJ1-1; D gene unclear. In germline, CDR1 is SNHLY, CDR2 FYNNEI. This CDR3 region has 13 residues. Trimming took 7 bases from V and 0 from J, leaving 9 bases between them.

CDR3 sequence reads: CASSLGLAGKNEQFF. The CDR3, as DNA: TGTGCCAGCAGCCTAGGACTAGCGGGAAAGAATGAGCAGTTCTTC. This chain uses TRBV7-2 with TRBJ2-1, with 12 nucleotides matching TRBD2. Trimming cost V 5 bases and J 7 bases; bases outside gene matches: 6. Germline CDR1 SGHTA, CDR2 FQGNSA. The CDR3 has 15 amino acids.

The rearrangement uses TRBV28 and TRBJ2-6; D is unresolved. Trimming cost V 0 bases and J 1 base, with 4 bases left between them. The CDR3 has 15 residues. Germline V gene lookup returns CDR1 MDHEN and CDR2 SYDVKM. The CDR3 loop is CASSLWASGANVLTF. As DNA, the CDR3 is TGTGCCAGCAGTTTATGGGCATCTGGGGCCAACGTCCTGACTTTC.

The chain recombines TRBV5-1 with TRBJ1-1; D is possibly TRBD1 (6 bases). CDR3 length: 15 residues. The V gene's germline CDR1 is SGHRS and CDR2 YFSETQ. Trimming cost V 0 bases and J 5 bases, with 14 bases left between them. This CDR3 is CASSLGGTGSTEAFF. CDR3 coding DNA: TGCGCCAGCAGCTTGGGAGGCACAGGGAGTACTGAAGCTTTCTTT.

The rearrangement links TRBV27 to TRBJ2-7, with TRBD2 matching 9 bases. V lost 4 bases, J lost 3 bases, and 4 bases stayed unmatched. Germline lookup yields CDR1 MNHEY and CDR2 SMNVEV (reference sequence). CDR3 length: 14 residues. This CDR3 reads CASSSPAGGYEQYF. Written as DNA, the CDR3 is TGTGCCAGCAGTTCCCCAGCGGGAGGCTACGAGCAGTACTTC.

DNA for the CDR3: TGTGCCAGCAGCTTATTAGGGGTTGGCGGGGAGCTGTTTTTT. Translating it yields CASSLLGVGGELFF. The chain uses TRBV7-3 and TRBJ2-2, with a possible D match to TRBD1 (5 bases). The germline CDR1 and CDR2 sequences are SGHTA and FQGTGA. The V end was cut by 2 bases, the J end by 7 bases, with 11 bases between. The CDR3 spans 14 residues. The full variable domain, rest sourced from reference TRBV7-3 and TRBJ2-2, is GAGVSQTPSNKVTEKGKYVELRCDPISGHTALYWYRQSLGQGPEFLIYFQGTGAADDSGLPNDRFFAVRPEGSVSTLKIQRTERGDSAVYLCASSLLGVGGELFFGEGSRLTVL.

This chain links TRBV5-1 with TRBJ2-1; no firm D call. CDR1 is SGHRS, CDR2 YFSETQ, per germline. Between the trimmed V and J ends, which lost 1 base and 5 bases, there was a span of 7 bases. There are 13 residues in the CDR3. The CDR3 nucleotides read TGCGCCAGCAGCTTGAAGTTAGACAATGAGCAGTTCTTC. It translates to CASSLKLDNEQFF.

This sequence joins TRBV10-3 and TRBJ1-6; 7 positions agree with TRBD1. The V and J ends lost 10 bases and 9 bases, in that order; junction bases with no gene match: 6. In germline, CDR1 is ENHRY, CDR2 SYGVKD. There are 12 residues in the CDR3. In nucleotides, the CDR3 is TGTGCCACCCGACAGGGTAGTTCACCCCTCCACTTT. Amino acid sequence: CATRQGSSPLHF.

The rearrangement joins TRBV5-6 to TRBJ1-5; TRBD1 might be the D (5 bases). Per the germline V gene, CDR1 is SGHDT and CDR2 is YYEEEE. Trimming cost V 2 bases and J 5 bases, with 20 bases left between them. This CDR3 has 17 amino acids. The chain's CDR3 is CASSLRRGLGRDQPQHF. As DNA, the CDR3 is TGTGCCAGCAGCTTAAGGAGGGGTCTGGGCCGGGATCAGCCCCAGCATTTT.

This rearrangement joins TRBV7-2 to TRBJ2-5; D remains unclear. The germline gives CDR1 SGHTA, CDR2 FQGNSA. The CDR3 covers 14 residues. Trimming cost V 7 bases and J 5 bases, with 17 bases left between them. The CDR3 DNA reads TGTGCCAGCACGCCTGCGGCTATGTCCGAGACCCAGTACTTC. Translating gives CASTPAAMSETQYF.

V and J are TRBV7-9 and TRBJ1-5; D is unclear. V was clipped by 2 bases and J by 4 bases, with 6 bases between them. The germline V gene has CDR1 SEHNR and CDR2 FQNEAQ (reference sequence). The CDR3 loop spans 13 amino acids. The DNA for the CDR3 is TGTGCCAGCAGCTTACCGGGGAATCAGCCCCAGCATTTT. Amino acids: CASSLPGNQPQHF.

The chain links TRBV7-9 to TRBJ2-5, with TRBD1 matching over 11 bases. The DNA end is more similar to TRBJ2-7, so the J call may be wrong. This CDR3 is built from 15 residues. Germline CDR1 and CDR2: SEHNR and FQNEAQ (reference sequence). In DNA form, the CDR3 reads TGTGCCAGCAGCCCCGGGACAGGGGGACCCTACGAGCAGTACTTC. Translation gives CASSPGTGGPYEQYF.

The rearrangement uses TRBV5-1 and TRBJ1-1; 9 positions agree with TRBD1. This CDR3 has 15 amino acids. The V and J ends lost 2 bases and 4 bases, in that order; junction bases with no gene match: 6. CDR1 is SGHRS and CDR2 is YFSETQ in the germline V gene. CDR3 residues: CASSFSGQGGTEAFF. In DNA, the CDR3 is TGCGCCAGCAGCTTTTCGGGACAGGGAGGCACTGAAGCTTTCTTT.

This clone was observed a few times. The gene calls are TRBV5-6 and TRBJ2-7; 9 positions agree with TRBD1. The CDR3 sequence is 13 residues long. Trimming removed 4 bases from V and 5 bases from J; junction bases left unmatched: 4. Germline loops: CDR1 SGHDT, CDR2 YYEEEE. CDR3 residues: CASSRDRANEQYF. The CDR3, as DNA: TGTGCCAGCAGCCGGGACAGGGCCAACGAGCAGTACTTC. The full variable domain, rest sourced from reference TRBV5-6 and TRBJ2-7, is DAGVTQSPTHLIKTRGQQVTLRCSPKSGHDTVSWYQQALGQGPQFIFQYYEEEERQRGNFPDRFSGHQFPNYSSELNVNALLLGDSALYLCASSRDRANEQYFGPGTRLTVT.

The chain links TRBV5-8 to TRBJ2-1, with 13 bases fitting TRBD2. V dropped 2 bases and J dropped 7; count of bases not matched to a gene: 3. The CDR3 is made up of 15 amino acids. CDR1 is SGHTS, CDR2 YDEGEE, per germline. The CDR3 spells CASSFGLAGDNEQFF. The CDR3 DNA reads TGTGCCAGCAGCTTCGGACTAGCGGGAGATAATGAGCAGTTCTTC.

V usage is TRBV27 and J usage is TRBJ1-2; D is undetermined. There are 15 residues in the CDR3. Trimming pared 2 bases from V and 1 base from J, leaving 11 bases between. Germline lookup yields CDR1 MNHEY and CDR2 SMNVEV (reference sequence). CDR3 DNA sequence: TGTGCCAGCAGTTTAACGGGGTGGGGTAACTATGGCTACACCTTC. As protein: CASSLTGWGNYGYTF.

This sequence joins TRBV5-1 and TRBJ1-1; 8 nucleotides align to TRBD1. J gave up 1 base and V 3 bases, and 5 bases lay outside the gene matches. Looked up from germline, CDR1 is SGHRS and CDR2 is YFSETQ. The CDR3 is 15 amino acids. The CDR3 protein is CASSYQGAANTEAFF. As DNA, the CDR3 is TGCGCCAGCAGCTATCAGGGGGCTGCGAACACTGAAGCTTTCTTT.

The chain combines TRBV19 with TRBJ2-3; perhaps TRBD1 as D (5 bases). Trimming stripped 6 bases from V and 10 bases from J, with 14 bases between. The V gene's germline CDR1 is LNHDA and CDR2 SQIVND (reference sequence). This CDR3 has 12 amino acids. The CDR3 bases are TGTGCCAGTAGCAAGACCCAAGGGGCGCAGTATTTT. This translates into CASSKTQGAQYF. The full variable domain, completed using reference TRBV19 and TRBJ2-3, is DGGITQSPKYLFRKEGQNVTLSCEQNLNHDAMYWYRQDPGQGLRLIYYSQIVNDFQKGDIAEGYSVSREKKESFPLTVTSAQKNPTAFYLCASSKTQGAQYFGPGTRLTVL.

This sequence joins TRBV7-2 and TRBJ2-3, with 15 bases that match TRBD2. This CDR3 has 18 residues. Trimming took 5 bases from V and 4 from J; bases not matched to a gene: 10. Germline-derived CDR1 and CDR2 are SGHTA and FQGNSA. The CDR3 is CASSEGGLAGGVADTQYF. Here the CDR3 DNA reads TGTGCCAGCAGCGAAGGGGGACTAGCGGGGGGCGTGGCAGATACGCAGTATTTT.

This chain links TRBV28 with TRBJ2-5, with 10 bases fitting TRBD1. The germline gives CDR1 MDHEN, CDR2 SYDVKM. Trimming took 5 bases from V and 6 from J; bases not matched to a gene: 6. The CDR3 contains 14 residues. CDR3 nucleotide sequence: TGTGCCAGCAGTCTGACAGGGGGCGAAAAGACCCAGTACTTC. Protein product: CASSLTGGEKTQYF.

This clone was counted once. The chain has TRBV18 and TRBJ1-4; 8 bases fit TRBD1. CDR3 length: 15 residues. Germline CDR1 KGHSH, CDR2 LQKENI. After removal of 3 bases from V and 7 bases from J, the junction contained 7 bases not matched to a gene. As DNA, the CDR3 is TGTGCCAGCTCACCCGCGGACAGGGAAATTGAAAAACTGTTTTTT. This encodes CASSPADREIEKLFF.